This paragraph reports one TCR beta chain. Data came from immunoSEQ multiplex PCR; TCRdb stores just in-frame clones and leaves some out. Among approximately 250,000 clones listed, approximately 86% were seen once. The data were taken from a study of blood T cell repertoires in COVID-19. The CDR3 length is 15 residues. J lost 7 bases, V lost 6 bases, and 5 bases had no gene match. The germline V gene encodes CDR1 MNHEY and CDR2 SMNVEV (reference sequence). The chain joins TRBV27 to TRBJ2-2; TRBD2 agrees at 13 bases. The sample comprised peripheral blood. This TCR came from a woman aged 60-75 years with COVID-19, enrolled during active disease. The CDR3, as DNA: TGTGCCAGCAGACTAGCGGGAGGGCGGGGCGGGGAGCTGTTTTTT. Its protein product is CASRLAGGRGGELFF.